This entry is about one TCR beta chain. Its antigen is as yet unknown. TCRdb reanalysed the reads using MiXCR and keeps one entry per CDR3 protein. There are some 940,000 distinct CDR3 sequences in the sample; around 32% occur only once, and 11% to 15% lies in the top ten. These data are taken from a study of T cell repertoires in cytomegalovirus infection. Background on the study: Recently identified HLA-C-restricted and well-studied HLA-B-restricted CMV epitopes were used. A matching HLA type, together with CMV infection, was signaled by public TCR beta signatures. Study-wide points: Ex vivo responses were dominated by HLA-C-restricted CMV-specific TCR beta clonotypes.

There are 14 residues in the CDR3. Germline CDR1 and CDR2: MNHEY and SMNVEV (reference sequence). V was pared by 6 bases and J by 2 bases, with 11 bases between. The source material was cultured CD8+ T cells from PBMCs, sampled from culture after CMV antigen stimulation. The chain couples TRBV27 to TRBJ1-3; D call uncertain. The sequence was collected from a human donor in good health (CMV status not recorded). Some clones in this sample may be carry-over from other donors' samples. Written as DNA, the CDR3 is TGTGCCAGCAGCGTCGGGATAACTGGAAACACCATATATTTT. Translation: CASSVGITGNTIYF.